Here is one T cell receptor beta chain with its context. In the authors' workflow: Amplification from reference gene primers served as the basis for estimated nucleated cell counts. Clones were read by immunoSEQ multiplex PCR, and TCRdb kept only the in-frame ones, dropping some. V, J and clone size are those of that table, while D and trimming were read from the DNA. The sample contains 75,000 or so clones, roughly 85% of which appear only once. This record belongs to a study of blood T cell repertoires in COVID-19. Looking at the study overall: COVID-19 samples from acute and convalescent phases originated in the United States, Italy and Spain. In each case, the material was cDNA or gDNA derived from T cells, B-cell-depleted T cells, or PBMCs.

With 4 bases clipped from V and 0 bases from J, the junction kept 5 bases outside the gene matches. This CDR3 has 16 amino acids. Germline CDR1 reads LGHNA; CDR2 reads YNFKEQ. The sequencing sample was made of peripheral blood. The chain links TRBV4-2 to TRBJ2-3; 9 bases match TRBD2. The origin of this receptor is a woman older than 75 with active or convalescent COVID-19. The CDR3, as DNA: TGTGCCAGCAGCCGAGCGGGGGGCACTAGCACAGATACGCAGTATTTT. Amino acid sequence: CASSRAGGTSTDTQYF.